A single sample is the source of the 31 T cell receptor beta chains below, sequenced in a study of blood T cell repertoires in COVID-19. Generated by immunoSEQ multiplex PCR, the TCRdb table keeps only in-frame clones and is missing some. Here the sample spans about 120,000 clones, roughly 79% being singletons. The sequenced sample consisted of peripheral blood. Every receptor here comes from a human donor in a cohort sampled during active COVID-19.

The CDR3 reads CASSYSIQTGSEQYF. CDR3 in DNA: TGTGCCAGCAGTTACTCTATCCAGACAGGAAGCGAGCAGTACTTC. V usage is TRBV6-2 or TRBV6-3 and J usage is TRBJ2-7, with a weak D call TRBD1 (6 bases). CDR1 MNHEY and CDR2 SVGEGT come from the germline V gene. Trimming shortened V by 0 bases and J by 6 bases, and 15 bases separated the two germline ends. The CDR3 has 15 amino acids.

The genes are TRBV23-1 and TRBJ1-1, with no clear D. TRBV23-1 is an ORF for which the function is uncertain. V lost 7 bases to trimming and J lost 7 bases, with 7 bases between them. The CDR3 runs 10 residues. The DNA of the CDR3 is TGCGCCAGCACTGTCGGTGAAGCTTTCTTT. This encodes CASTVGEAFF.

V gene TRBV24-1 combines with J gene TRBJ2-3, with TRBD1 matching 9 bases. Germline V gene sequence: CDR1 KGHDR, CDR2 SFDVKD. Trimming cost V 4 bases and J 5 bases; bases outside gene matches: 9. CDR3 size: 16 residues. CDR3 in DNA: TGTGCCACCAGTGAGTCCGGGACAGGGTTAGTAGATACGCAGTATTTT. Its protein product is CATSESGTGLVDTQYF.

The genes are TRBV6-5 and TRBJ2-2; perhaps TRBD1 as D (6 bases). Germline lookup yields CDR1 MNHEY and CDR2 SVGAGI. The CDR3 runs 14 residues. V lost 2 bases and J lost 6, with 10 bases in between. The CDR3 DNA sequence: TGTGCCAGCAGTTACGGGACACTCCCCGGGGAGCTGTTTTTT. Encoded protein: CASSYGTLPGELFF.

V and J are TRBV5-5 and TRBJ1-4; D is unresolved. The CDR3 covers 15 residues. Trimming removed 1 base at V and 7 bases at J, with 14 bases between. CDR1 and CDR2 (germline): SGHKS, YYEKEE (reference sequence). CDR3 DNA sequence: TGTGCCAGCAGCTTGTCCGCGGGTTTCGGTGAAAAACTGTTTTTT. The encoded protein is CASSLSAGFGEKLFF.

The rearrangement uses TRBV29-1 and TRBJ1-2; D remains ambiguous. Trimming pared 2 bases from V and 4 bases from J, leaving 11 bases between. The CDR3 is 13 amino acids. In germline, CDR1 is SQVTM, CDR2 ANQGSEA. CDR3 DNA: TGCAGCGTTGAATCGCATCCGGGCTATGGCTACACCTTC. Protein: CSVESHPGYGYTF.

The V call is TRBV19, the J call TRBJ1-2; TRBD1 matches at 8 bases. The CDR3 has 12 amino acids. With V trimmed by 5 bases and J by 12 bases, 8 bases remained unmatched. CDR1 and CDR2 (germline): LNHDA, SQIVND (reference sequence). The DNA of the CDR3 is TGTGCCAGTAGTGCCCCAGGGGGCCAGAACACCTTC. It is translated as CASSAPGGQNTF.

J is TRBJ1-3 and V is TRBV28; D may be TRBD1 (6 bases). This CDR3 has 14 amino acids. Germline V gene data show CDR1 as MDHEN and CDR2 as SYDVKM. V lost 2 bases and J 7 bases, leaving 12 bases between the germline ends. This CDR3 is CASSLGSDRNTIYF. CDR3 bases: TGTGCCAGCAGTTTAGGCAGTGACAGGAACACCATATATTTT.

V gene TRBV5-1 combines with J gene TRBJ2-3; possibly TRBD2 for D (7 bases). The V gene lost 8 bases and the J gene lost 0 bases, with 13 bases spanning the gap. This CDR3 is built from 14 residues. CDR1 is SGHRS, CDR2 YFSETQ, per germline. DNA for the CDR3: TGCGCCAGTAGGGGGGGTCCTAGCACAGATACGCAGTATTTT. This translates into CASRGGPSTDTQYF.

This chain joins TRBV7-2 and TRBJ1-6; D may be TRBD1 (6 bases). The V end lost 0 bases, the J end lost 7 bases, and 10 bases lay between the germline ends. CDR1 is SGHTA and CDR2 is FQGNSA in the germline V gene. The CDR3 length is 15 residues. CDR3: CASSLAGQGNSPLHF. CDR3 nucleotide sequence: TGTGCCAGCAGCTTAGCTGGCCAGGGGAATTCACCCCTCCACTTT.

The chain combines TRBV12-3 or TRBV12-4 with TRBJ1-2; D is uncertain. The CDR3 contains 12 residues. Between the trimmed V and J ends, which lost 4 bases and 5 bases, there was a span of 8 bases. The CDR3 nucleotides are TGTGCCAGCAGTTGGCAGTTTTATGGCTACACCTTC. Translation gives CASSWQFYGYTF.

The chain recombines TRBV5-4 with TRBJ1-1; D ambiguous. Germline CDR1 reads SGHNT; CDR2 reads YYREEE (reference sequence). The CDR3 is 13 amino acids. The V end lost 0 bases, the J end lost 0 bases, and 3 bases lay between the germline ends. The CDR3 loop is CASSLAVNTEAFF. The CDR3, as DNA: TGTGCCAGCAGCTTGGCAGTGAACACTGAAGCTTTCTTT.

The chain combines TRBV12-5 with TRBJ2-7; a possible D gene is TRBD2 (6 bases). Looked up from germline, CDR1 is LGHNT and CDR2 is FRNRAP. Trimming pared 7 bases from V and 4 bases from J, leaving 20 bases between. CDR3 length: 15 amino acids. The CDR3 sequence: CASASRRGSGYEQYF. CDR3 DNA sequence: TGTGCTAGTGCTTCCCGGAGAGGGAGCGGGTACGAGCAGTACTTC. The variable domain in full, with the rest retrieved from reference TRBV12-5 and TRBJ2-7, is DARVTQTPRHKVTEMGQEVTMRCQPILGHNTVFWYRQTMMQGLELLAYFRNRAPLDDSGMPKDRFSAEMPDATLATLKIQPSEPRDSAVYFCASASRRGSGYEQYFGPGTRLTVT.

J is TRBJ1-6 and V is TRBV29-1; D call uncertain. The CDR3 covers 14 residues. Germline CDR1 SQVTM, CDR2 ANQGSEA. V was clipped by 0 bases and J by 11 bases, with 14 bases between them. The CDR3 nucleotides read TGCAGCGTTGAAGAGGCCCTTGGTGACACACCCCTCCACTTT. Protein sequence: CSVEEALGDTPLHF.

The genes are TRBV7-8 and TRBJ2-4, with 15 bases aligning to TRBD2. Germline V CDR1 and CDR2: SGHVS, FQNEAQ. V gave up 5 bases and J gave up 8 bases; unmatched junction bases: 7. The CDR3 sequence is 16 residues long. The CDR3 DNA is TGTGCCAGCAGCGGACGGACTAGCGGGGGGGTTGACATTCAGTACTTC. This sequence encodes CASSGRTSGGVDIQYF.

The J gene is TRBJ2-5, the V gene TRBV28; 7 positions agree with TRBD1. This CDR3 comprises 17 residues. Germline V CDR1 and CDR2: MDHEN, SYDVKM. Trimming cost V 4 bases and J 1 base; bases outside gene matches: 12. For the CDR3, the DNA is TGTGCCAGCAGTTCAACCGCCCAGACAGGGCCCCAAGAGACCCAGTACTTC. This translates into CASSSTAQTGPQETQYF.

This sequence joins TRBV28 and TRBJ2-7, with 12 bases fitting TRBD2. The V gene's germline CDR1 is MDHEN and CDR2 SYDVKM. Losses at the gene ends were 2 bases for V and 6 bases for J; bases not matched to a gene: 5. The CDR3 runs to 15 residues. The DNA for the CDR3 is TGTGCCAGCAGTTTAGTACTAGCGGGGGGAGCCGAGCAGTACTTC. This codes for CASSLVLAGGAEQYF.

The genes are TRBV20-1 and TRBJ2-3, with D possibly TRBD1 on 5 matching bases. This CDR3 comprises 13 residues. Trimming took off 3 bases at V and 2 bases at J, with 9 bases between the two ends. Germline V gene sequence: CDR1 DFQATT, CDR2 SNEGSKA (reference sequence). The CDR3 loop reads CSASRGFTDTQYF. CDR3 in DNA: TGCAGTGCTAGTAGGGGATTCACAGATACGCAGTATTTT.

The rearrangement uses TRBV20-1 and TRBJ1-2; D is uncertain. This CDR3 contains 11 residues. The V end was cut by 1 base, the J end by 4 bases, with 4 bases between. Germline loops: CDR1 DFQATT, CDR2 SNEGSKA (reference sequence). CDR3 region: CSARATYGYTF. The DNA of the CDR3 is TGCAGTGCTAGAGCTACCTATGGCTACACCTTC.

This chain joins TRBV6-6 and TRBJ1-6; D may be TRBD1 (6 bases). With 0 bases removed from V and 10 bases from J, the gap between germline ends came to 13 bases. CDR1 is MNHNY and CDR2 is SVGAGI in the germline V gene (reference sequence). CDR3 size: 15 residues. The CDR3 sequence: CASSYSAERGSPLHF. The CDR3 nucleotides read TGTGCCAGCAGTTACTCGGCGGAGAGGGGGTCACCCCTCCACTTT.

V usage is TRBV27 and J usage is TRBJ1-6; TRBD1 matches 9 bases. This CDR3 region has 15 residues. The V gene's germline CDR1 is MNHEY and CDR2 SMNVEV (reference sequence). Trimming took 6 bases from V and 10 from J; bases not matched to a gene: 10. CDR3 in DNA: TGTGCCAGCAGATTCCGGGACAGGGTTCTGTCACCCCTCCACTTT. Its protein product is CASRFRDRVLSPLHF.

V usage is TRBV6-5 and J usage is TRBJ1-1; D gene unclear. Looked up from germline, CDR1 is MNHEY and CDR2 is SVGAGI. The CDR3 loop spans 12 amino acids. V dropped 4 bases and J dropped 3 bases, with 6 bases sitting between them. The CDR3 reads CASSFRHTEAFF. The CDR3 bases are TGTGCCAGCAGTTTCAGGCACACTGAAGCTTTCTTT.

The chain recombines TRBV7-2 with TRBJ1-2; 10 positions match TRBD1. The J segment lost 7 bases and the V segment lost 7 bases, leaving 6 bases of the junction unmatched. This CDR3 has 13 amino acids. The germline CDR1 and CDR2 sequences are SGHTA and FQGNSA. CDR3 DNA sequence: TGTGCCAGCACCGGAGACAGGGGGCTTGGCTACACCTTC. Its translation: CASTGDRGLGYTF.

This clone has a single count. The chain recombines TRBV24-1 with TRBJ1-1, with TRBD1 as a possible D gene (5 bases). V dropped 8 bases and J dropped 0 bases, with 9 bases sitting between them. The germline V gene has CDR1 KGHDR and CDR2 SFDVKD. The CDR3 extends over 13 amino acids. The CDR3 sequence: CATTQGMNTEAFF. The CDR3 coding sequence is TGTGCCACCACCCAGGGAATGAACACTGAAGCTTTCTTT.

In DNA form, the CDR3 reads TGCGCCAGTTATTCGAGCGGGGAGCTGTTTTTT. Its protein product is CASYSSGELFF. J is TRBJ2-2 and V is TRBV4-1; no definite D call. CDR1 is MGHRA, CDR2 YSYEKL, per germline. V was pared by 9 bases and J by 7 bases, with 9 bases between. The CDR3 contains 11 residues.

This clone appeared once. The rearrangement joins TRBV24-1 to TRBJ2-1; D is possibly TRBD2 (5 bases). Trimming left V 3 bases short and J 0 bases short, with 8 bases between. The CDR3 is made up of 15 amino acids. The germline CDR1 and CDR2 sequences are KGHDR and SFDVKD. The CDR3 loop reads CATSDGLISYNEQFF. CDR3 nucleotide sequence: TGTGCCACCAGTGATGGACTCATCTCCTACAATGAGCAGTTCTTC.

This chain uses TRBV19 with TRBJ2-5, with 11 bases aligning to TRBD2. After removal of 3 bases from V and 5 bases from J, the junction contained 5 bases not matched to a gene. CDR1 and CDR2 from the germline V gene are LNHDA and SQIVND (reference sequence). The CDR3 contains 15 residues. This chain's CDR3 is CASSIISGGAETQYF. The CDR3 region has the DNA TGTGCCAGTAGTATCATTAGCGGGGGGGCTGAGACCCAGTACTTC.

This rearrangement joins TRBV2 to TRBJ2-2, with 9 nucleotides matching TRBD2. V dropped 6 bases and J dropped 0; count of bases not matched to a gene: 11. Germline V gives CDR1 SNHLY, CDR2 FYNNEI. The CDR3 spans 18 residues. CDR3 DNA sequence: TGTGCCAGCAGGACGAGAGGTAGCGGGAGCGCGAACACCGGGGAGCTGTTTTTT. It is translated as CASRTRGSGSANTGELFF.

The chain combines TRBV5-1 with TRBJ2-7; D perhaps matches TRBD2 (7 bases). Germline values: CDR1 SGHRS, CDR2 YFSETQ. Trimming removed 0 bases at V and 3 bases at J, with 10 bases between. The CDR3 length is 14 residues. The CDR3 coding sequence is TGCGCCAGCAGCTTGGTGGGGGGGCTCTACGAGCAGTACTTC. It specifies CASSLVGGLYEQYF.

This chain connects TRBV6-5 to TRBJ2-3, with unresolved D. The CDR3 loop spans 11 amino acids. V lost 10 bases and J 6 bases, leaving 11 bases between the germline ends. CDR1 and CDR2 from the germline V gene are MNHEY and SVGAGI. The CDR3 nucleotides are TGTGCCACCTCCCCTGTTGATACGCAGTATTTT. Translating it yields CATSPVDTQYF.

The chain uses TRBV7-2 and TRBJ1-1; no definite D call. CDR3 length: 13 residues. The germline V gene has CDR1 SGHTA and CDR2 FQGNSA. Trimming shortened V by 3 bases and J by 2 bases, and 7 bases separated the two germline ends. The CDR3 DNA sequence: TGTGCCAGCAGCTTCAACTCTAACACTGAAGCTTTCTTT. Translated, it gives CASSFNSNTEAFF. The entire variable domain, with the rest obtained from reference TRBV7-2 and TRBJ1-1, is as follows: GAGVSQSPSNKVTEKGKDVELRCDPISGHTALYWYRQSLGQGLEFLIYFQGNSAPDKSGLPSDRFSAERTGGSVSTLTIQRTQQEDSAVYLCASSFNSNTEAFFGQGTRLTVV.